Detailed here is one TCR beta chain. Its antigen is as yet unknown. The entry originates in a study of cytomegalovirus exposure and HLA in healthy donors. Study background: The 120 validation repertoires used the same platform as the roughly 670 first-cohort repertoires (as reported by a later analysis). Study-wide results and caveats: According to the study, 160 or so TCR beta chains were cytomegalovirus-associated.

Germline-derived CDR1 and CDR2 are SNHLY and FYNNEI. This CDR3 has 14 residues. The V end lost 7 bases, the J end lost 4 bases, and 11 bases lay between the germline ends. The donors were part of the validation cohort, which consisted of roughly 110 subjects and was separate from the first cohort of 666 subjects. Clones were read by immunoSEQ multiplex PCR, and TCRdb kept only the in-frame ones, dropping some. This sample yields some 170,000 clones, of which approximately 86% are seen a single time; approximately 2.6% belongs to the top ten. This receptor was identified in a man between 18 and 29 years old in good health and CMV-seropositive. V gene TRBV2 combines with J gene TRBJ1-6; no reliable D call. Sample: PBMCs. In DNA form, the CDR3 reads TGTGCCAGCAAAGTGAGGGATTATAATTCACCCCTCCACTTT. Translated, it gives CASKVRDYNSPLHF.